Below, 18 T cell receptor beta chains from the same sample are listed, as sequenced in a study of cytomegalovirus exposure and HLA in healthy donors (dated by TCRdb to 2015 to 2018). The method was the immunoSEQ multiplex PCR assay. For the multiplex PCR, a mixture combining 60 forward primers for TCR Vbeta segments and 13 reverse primers for TCR Jbeta segments was used. What TCRdb holds here is the immuneACCESS table cut down to in-frame rearrangements. Part of the clones is not present; checked against another copy, under half of the missing clones reflect an unresolved V gene, and the others are unexplained. For this sample the table gives about 110,000 clones, of which roughly 70% were detected only once. The top ten clonotypes cover 2.5% to 3.5% of the sample. Sequences were obtained from PBMCs. All receptors come from a male donor in good health and CMV-seropositive.

The V call is TRBV28, the J call TRBJ2-3; unclear D gene. The ends were cut back, 3 bases at V and 2 bases at J, with 12 bases in the middle. The V gene's germline CDR1 is MDHEN and CDR2 SYDVKM. The CDR3 has 15 amino acids. In DNA form, the CDR3 reads TGTGCCAGCAGTTTTAGCCAAAGGTACACAGATACGCAGTATTTT. Its protein is CASSFSQRYTDTQYF.

The V gene is TRBV19, the J gene TRBJ2-7, with unresolved D. The CDR3 sequence is 13 residues long. V was pared by 5 bases and J by 6 bases, with 14 bases between. CDR1 is LNHDA and CDR2 is SQIVND in the germline V gene (reference sequence). The CDR3 here is CASSATIRGEQYF. The CDR3 bases are TGTGCCAGTAGTGCTACCATCCGAGGCGAGCAGTACTTC.

This clone has just a few counts. The V gene is TRBV6-4, the J gene TRBJ1-1; 11 positions match TRBD1. The J segment lost 4 bases and the V segment lost 4 bases, leaving 2 bases of the junction unmatched. The V gene's germline CDR1 is MRHNA and CDR2 SNTAGT. The length of the CDR3 is 14 residues. The CDR3 is CASSAGTGGTEAFF. The CDR3 nucleotides read TGTGCCAGCAGTGCCGGGACAGGGGGCACTGAAGCTTTCTTT.

There are a few counts of this clone. The V gene is TRBV5-1, the J gene TRBJ1-5; 8 nucleotides match TRBD1. The CDR3 has 14 amino acids. Germline V gene sequence: CDR1 SGHRS, CDR2 YFSETQ. The junction had 7 bases not matched to a gene; V was cut back by 4 bases and J by 7 bases. The CDR3 DNA follows: TGCGCCAGCAGCCTAGGACAGGGAGAACAGCCCCAGCATTTT. Translation gives CASSLGQGEQPQHF.

This clone has a handful of counts. The rearrangement joins TRBV7-9 to TRBJ2-1, with D tentatively TRBD2 (6 bases). There are 13 residues in the CDR3. CDR1 is SEHNR and CDR2 is FQNEAQ in the germline V gene (reference sequence). V lost 4 bases and J 8 bases, leaving 12 bases between the germline ends. CDR3 loop: CASSYTSLDEQFF. Written as DNA, the CDR3 is TGTGCCAGCAGCTACACTAGCTTAGATGAGCAGTTCTTC.

V is TRBV5-4 and J is TRBJ2-7; maybe TRBD1 (5 bases). V was shortened by 0 bases and J by 1 base, with 11 bases between the two germline ends. The CDR3 is 15 amino acids. The germline CDR1 and CDR2 sequences are SGHNT and YYREEE (reference sequence). CDR3 bases: TGTGCCAGCAGCTTGGGACAGACAAAATCCTACGAGCAGTACTTC. Amino acid sequence: CASSLGQTKSYEQYF. The full variable domain, in which reference TRBV5-4 and TRBJ2-7 provide the parts outside the CDR3, is ETGVTQSPTHLIKTRGQQVTLRCSSQSGHNTVSWYQQALGQGPQFIFQYYREEENGRGNFPPRFSGLQFPNYSSELNVNALELDDSALYLCASSLGQTKSYEQYFGPGTRLTVT.

With regard to this clone: The junction and the germline gene differ at one end; a read error may be behind it. V and J are TRBV7-9 and TRBJ1-2; 7 bases line up with TRBD1. The germline V gene has CDR1 SEHNR and CDR2 FQNEAQ (reference sequence). This CDR3 is built from 15 residues. CDR3 DNA: TGTGCCAGCAGCCCAGAGGGACAGCAATATTATGGCTACCCCTTC. Translating it yields CASSPEGQQYYGYPF.

This clone occurred a few times. V usage is TRBV19 and J usage is TRBJ1-1; D remains ambiguous. Per the germline V gene, CDR1 is LNHDA and CDR2 is SQIVND (reference sequence). V dropped 8 bases and J dropped 5 bases, with 15 bases sitting between them. The CDR3 sequence is 13 residues long. CDR3 residues: CASRASGGTEAFF. In DNA form, the CDR3 reads TGTGCCAGTCGGGCCTCCGGCGGGACTGAAGCTTTCTTT.

The genes are TRBV19 and TRBJ2-4; TRBD2 matches at 7 bases. Germline trimming cut 3 bases from V and 1 base from J; bases unmatched to any gene: 6. Germline CDR1 is LNHDA and CDR2 is SQIVND (reference sequence). CDR3 size: 16 residues. CDR3 amino acids: CASSIGAGGAKNIQYF. Here the CDR3 DNA reads TGTGCCAGTAGTATTGGGGCCGGGGGGGCCAAAAACATTCAGTACTTC.

This clone was seen a handful of times. The rearrangement uses TRBV28 and TRBJ2-7, with 16 bases fitting TRBD2. Trimming took 2 bases from V and 1 from J; bases not matched to a gene: 5. The CDR3 runs 18 residues. The germline V gene encodes CDR1 MDHEN and CDR2 SYDVKM. DNA of the CDR3: TGTGCCAGCAGTTTAGTGGGACTAGCGGGGGGGCAATCCTACGAGCAGTACTTC. Its protein product is CASSLVGLAGGQSYEQYF.

The chain employs TRBV7-2 and TRBJ2-2, with 8 bases matching TRBD1. CDR1 SGHTA and CDR2 FQGNSA come from the germline V gene. The CDR3 consists of 17 residues. Trimming at V came to 1 base and at J to 7 bases, leaving 11 bases not matched to a gene. CDR3 DNA sequence: TGTGCCAGCAGCTTAGGCGGACAGGGAGGTGGGGGCGGGGAGCTGTTTTTT. Residues: CASSLGGQGGGGGELFF.

In its sample, this clone was seen a few times. The CDR3 nucleotides are TGTGCCAGTAGTATTTTCCCAGGGGTCTACGAGCAGTACTTC. Protein sequence: CASSIFPGVYEQYF. The chain couples TRBV19 to TRBJ2-7; D possibly corresponds to TRBD1 (6 bases). Trimming removed 3 bases at V and 3 bases at J, with 12 bases between. Germline V gives CDR1 LNHDA, CDR2 SQIVND (reference sequence). CDR3 length: 14 amino acids. Filled out from reference TRBV19 and TRBJ2-7, the complete variable domain reads DGGITQSPKYLFRKEGQNVTLSCEQNLNHDAMYWYRQDPGQGLRLIYYSQIVNDFQKGDIAEGYSVSREKKESFPLTVTSAQKNPTAFYLCASSIFPGVYEQYFGPGTRLTVT.

The rearrangement joins TRBV27 to TRBJ2-3; 7 positions match TRBD2. This CDR3 has 14 amino acids. CDR1 and CDR2 from the germline V gene are MNHEY and SMNVEV (reference sequence). Trimming took 7 bases from V and 6 from J; bases not matched to a gene: 10. CDR3 sequence reads: CASTTSPNSDTQYF. Here the CDR3 DNA reads TGTGCCAGCACGACTAGCCCCAATAGTGATACGCAGTATTTT.

This clone is medium-sized (0.01 to 0.1%) in the sample. V is TRBV4-3 and J is TRBJ2-7; TRBD1 might be the D (6 bases). Trimming stripped 0 bases from V and 4 bases from J, with 10 bases between. The CDR3 has 14 residues. From germline, CDR1 is LGHNA and CDR2 YSLEER. The CDR3 region is CASSQDQGWYEQYF. CDR3 coding DNA: TGCGCCAGCAGCCAAGATCAGGGGTGGTACGAGCAGTACTTC.

The chain uses TRBV6-5 and TRBJ1-5; 7 nucleotides agree with TRBD1. This CDR3 has 15 residues. Losses at the gene ends were 6 bases for V and 3 bases for J; bases not matched to a gene: 8. CDR1 is MNHEY and CDR2 is SVGAGI in the germline V gene. CDR3: CASSPDRADNQPQHF. The CDR3 DNA is TGTGCCAGCAGCCCAGACAGGGCGGACAATCAGCCCCAGCATTTT.

CDR3 sequence reads: CASSLSGTASLGYGYTF. CDR3 nucleotides: TGTGCCAGCAGTTTATCCGGGACAGCGAGTCTTGGCTATGGCTACACCTTC. This chain connects TRBV27 to TRBJ1-2; 7 bases align to TRBD1. This CDR3 has 17 amino acids. The germline gives CDR1 MNHEY, CDR2 SMNVEV (reference sequence). Trimming took 0 bases from V and 4 from J; bases not matched to a gene: 11.

The chain employs TRBV30 and TRBJ2-2; D unresolved. The CDR3 consists of 11 residues. V dropped 8 bases and J dropped 1 base, with 5 bases sitting between them. CDR1 and CDR2 from the germline V gene are GTSNPN and SVGIG (reference sequence). The CDR3 spells CARQNTGELFF. The CDR3 bases are TGTGCCAGACAGAACACCGGGGAGCTGTTTTTT.

The gene calls are TRBV27 and TRBJ1-2; D not certain. This CDR3 comprises 12 residues. V shed 6 bases and J shed 1 base, with 6 bases lying between them. CDR1 is MNHEY and CDR2 is SMNVEV in the germline V gene (reference sequence). The CDR3 protein is CASRSLNYGYTF. The CDR3 nucleotides read TGTGCCAGCAGGAGCCTTAACTATGGCTACACCTTC.